This T cell receptor beta chain was found in a study of T cells after yellow fever vaccination. Study-wide background: Libraries from low-cell-number fractions were prepared with the SMART-Seq v4 Ultra Low Input RNA kit. Findings and limits, study-wide: At around 95% for CD4 and about 88% for CD8, most primary-vaccination clones showed up again after the booster. A weaker secondary response peaked on day 5, the primary on day 15.

Germline V lookup: CDR1 SGHDT, CDR2 YYEEEE. CDR3 length: 14 amino acids. Trimming shortened V by 4 bases and J by 8 bases, and 15 bases separated the two germline ends. This clonotype showed up many times. The antigen remains unidentified. The study made its TCR cDNA through 5'RACE template switching. That step introduced a universal primer site along with UMIs. Each CDR3 protein gets one entry after TCRdb re-called the 5' RACE reads with MiXCR. The sample has about 210,000 distinct CDR3 sequences; approximately 3% are singletons. The clonotype originates from a man between 18 and 35 years old who received the YFV17D yellow fever vaccine. The rearrangement joins TRBV5-6 to TRBJ1-4; no clear D gene. This material consisted of CD4+ T cells sorted from PBMCs, taken 10 days after the yellow fever booster vaccination. The CDR3 sequence is CASSTTGSREKLFF. The CDR3 DNA follows: TGTGCCAGCAGCACGACGGGAAGTAGGGAAAAACTGTTTTTT. The full variable domain, rest sourced from reference TRBV5-6 and TRBJ1-4, is DAGVTQSPTHLIKTRGQQVTLRCSPKSGHDTVSWYQQALGQGPQFIFQYYEEEERQRGNFPDRFSGHQFPNYSSELNVNALLLGDSALYLCASSTTGSREKLFFGSGTQLSVL.